What follows are 5 T cell receptor beta chains derived from one specimen sequenced in a study of blood T cells in healthy people across ages. The second PCR ran about 6 to 12 cycles with a sample-barcoded 5' primer and J-beta primers. A single record per CDR3 protein comes from TCRdb applying MiXCR to the 5' RACE reads. The sample contains hundreds of thousands of distinct CDR3 sequences, 36% of which appear only once. Sequenced: blood. The receptors originated from a man younger than 35 in good health.

This clonotype was seen just once. This chain links TRBV29-1 with TRBJ2-1, with TRBD2 matching 14 bases. The CDR3 is 15 residues long. The trim removed 6 bases at V and 4 bases at J, leaving 5 bases unmatched. Germline V CDR1 and CDR2: SQVTM, ANQGSEA. CDR3 region: CSVGGTSGGYNEQFF. DNA for the CDR3: TGCAGCGTGGGAGGGACTAGCGGGGGATACAATGAGCAGTTCTTC.

The chain combines TRBV20-1 with TRBJ2-5; 7 bases fit TRBD1. The J call is uncertain, as TRBJ2-7 better fits the DNA end. Germline CDR1 is DFQATT and CDR2 is SNEGSKA (reference sequence). The CDR3 runs to 13 residues. CDR3: CSAENRGLGEQYF. In nucleotides, the CDR3 is TGCAGTGCCGAAAACAGGGGTCTGGGCGAGCAGTACTTC.

The gene calls are TRBV21-1 and TRBJ2-2; the D call TRBD1 from the table was never checked on the DNA. TRBV21-1 is listed as a pseudogene. The CDR3 covers 14 residues. The CDR3 loop reads CASEVREIAGELFF. Here the CDR3 DNA reads TGTGCCAGCGAGGTCCGGGAGATCGCCGGGGAGCTGTTTTTT.

V and J are TRBV7-3 and TRBJ2-5; D may be TRBD2 (5 bases). The germline V and J ends were trimmed by 5 bases and 11 bases, with 18 bases remaining between them. Looked up from germline, CDR1 is SGHTA and CDR2 is FQGTGA. The CDR3 is 13 amino acids. The CDR3, as DNA: TGTGCCAGCAGCCCCCAACGGGGAAATCCGCAGTACTTC. This sequence encodes CASSPQRGNPQYF.

The genes are TRBV7-2 and TRBJ2-1; D is possibly TRBD2 (6 bases). The V end lost 1 base, the J end lost 13 bases, and 17 bases lay between the germline ends. The CDR3 loop spans 14 amino acids. CDR1 and CDR2 (germline): SGHTA, FQGNSA. CDR3 amino acids: CASSLGWGGETQFF. The DNA of the CDR3 is TGTGCCAGCAGCTTAGGTTGGGGCGGGGAGACCCAGTTCTTC.